A single sample gave rise to the 8 T cell receptor beta chains below, sequenced in a study of long-term antiretroviral therapy in people with HIV. The run of the v3.0 immunoSEQ assay was at survey level. Some clones are missing from TCRdb's copy, which holds only in-frame ones; the method was immunoSEQ multiplex PCR. Of about 28,000 clones in the sample, around three quarters were seen once. The sample in question was unsorted PBMCs, obtained 0.3 years after starting antiretroviral therapy. The source of these receptors is a man aged 40-49 years with HIV.

The chain combines TRBV7-9 with TRBJ2-5; the match to TRBD1 covers 7 bases. The CDR3 contains 14 residues. With 7 bases clipped from V and 5 bases from J, the junction kept 10 bases outside the gene matches. Germline assignment: CDR1 SEHNR and CDR2 FQNEAQ (reference sequence). The CDR3 loop is CASTTTLDRETQYF. The CDR3 nucleotides are TGTGCCAGCACCACCACCTTGGACAGGGAGACCCAGTACTTC.

The rearrangement joins TRBV30 to TRBJ1-1; 10 bases fit TRBD1. Looked up from germline, CDR1 is GTSNPN and CDR2 is SVGIG (reference sequence). The CDR3 runs 15 residues. Trimming at V came to 2 bases and at J to 10 bases, leaving 13 bases not matched to a gene. Written as DNA, the CDR3 is TGTGCCTGGAGTCCTGGGACAGGGGTATCGGACGGAGCTTTCTTT. This sequence encodes CAWSPGTGVSDGAFF.

The chain couples TRBV5-1 to TRBJ2-1; D uncertain. Germline CDR1 is SGHRS and CDR2 is YFSETQ. CDR3 length equals 11 residues. Between the trimmed V and J ends, which lost 3 bases and 2 bases, there was a span of 0 bases. This CDR3 is CASSSYNEQFF. In DNA, the CDR3 is TGCGCCAGCAGCTCCTACAATGAGCAGTTCTTC.

The chain has TRBV7-2 and TRBJ2-5, with D possibly matching TRBD2 (5 bases). Germline V gene lookup returns CDR1 SGHTA and CDR2 FQGNSA. Trimming cost V 5 bases and J 7 bases, with 11 bases left between them. CDR3 length equals 12 residues. CDR3 coding DNA: TGTGCCAGCAGCCCGCGGGTTGGGACCCAGTACTTC. As protein: CASSPRVGTQYF.

The rearrangement links TRBV7-6 to TRBJ1-4; D uncertain. Germline assignment: CDR1 SGHVS and CDR2 FNYEAQ. The CDR3 totals 16 residues. V dropped 4 bases and J dropped 1 base, with 13 bases sitting between them. This chain's CDR3 is CASSSQVPGTNEKLFF. In DNA form, the CDR3 reads TGTGCCAGCAGCTCCCAGGTCCCAGGAACTAATGAAAAACTGTTTTTT.

V and J are TRBV19 and TRBJ1-5; no definite D call. V was pared by 3 bases and J by 4 bases, with 10 bases between. Germline V gene lookup returns CDR1 LNHDA and CDR2 SQIVND (reference sequence). The CDR3 runs to 14 residues. CDR3 DNA: TGTGCCAGTAGTATGAGGGAAGGGAATCAGCCCCAGCATTTT. It specifies CASSMREGNQPQHF.

V is TRBV10-1 and J is TRBJ2-5; 8 bases fit TRBD2. From germline, CDR1 is WNHNN and CDR2 SYGVQD (reference sequence). Losses at the gene ends were 4 bases for V and 5 bases for J; bases not matched to a gene: 6. The CDR3 covers 14 residues. CDR3 DNA sequence: TGCGCCAGCAGTGCGGGGGGGAAAGGCGAGACCCAGTACTTC. This encodes CASSAGGKGETQYF.

The genes are TRBV7-2 and TRBJ2-7; D perhaps matches TRBD2 (6 bases). Trimming removed 2 bases from V and 3 bases from J, with 20 bases in between. The CDR3 totals 17 residues. CDR1 and CDR2 from the germline V gene are SGHTA and FQGNSA. CDR3 region: CASSLTGARGSDYEQYF. CDR3 sequence (DNA): TGTGCCAGCAGCTTAACGGGAGCGAGAGGGTCTGACTACGAGCAGTACTTC.